One sample yielded the 29 T cell receptor beta chains listed below, sequenced in a study of cytomegalovirus exposure and HLA in healthy donors. PCR used 60 Vbeta primers and 13 Jbeta primers. Assay: immunoSEQ multiplex PCR; the TCRdb copy retains only in-frame clones and omits some. In the table there are about 160,000 clones, around four fifths of which are singletons. Sequenced material: PBMCs. All receptors come from a boy aged 2-9 years in good health and CMV-seronegative.

The chain combines TRBV13 with TRBJ2-7; D may be TRBD1 (6 bases). Trimming pared 1 base from V and 2 bases from J, leaving 9 bases between. Germline CDR1 reads PRHDT; CDR2 reads FYEKMQ (reference sequence). This CDR3 has 14 residues. The DNA for the CDR3 is TGTGCCAGCAGCTTAGAGGACAGACCCTACGAGCAGTACGTC. Translating gives CASSLEDRPYEQYV.

The chain joins TRBV6-1 to TRBJ1-2; D might be TRBD1 (5 bases). The CDR3 is 12 residues long. V lost 6 bases to trimming and J lost 8 bases, with 13 bases between them. The germline CDR1 and CDR2 sequences are MNHNS and SASEGT. In DNA form, the CDR3 reads TGTGCCAGCAGGTTACAGGAGAGAGGCTACACCTTC. It specifies CASRLQERGYTF.

This sequence joins TRBV5-6 and TRBJ1-2, with TRBD1 matching over 10 bases. The CDR3 covers 15 residues. Germline CDR1 reads SGHDT; CDR2 reads YYEEEE. The V and J ends lost 0 bases and 3 bases, in that order; junction bases with no gene match: 2. The CDR3 sequence is CASSLGQGAYYGYTF. In DNA, the CDR3 is TGTGCCAGCAGCTTGGGACAGGGGGCATACTATGGCTACACCTTC.

The rearrangement joins TRBV5-6 to TRBJ1-4; the D gene is possibly TRBD1 (6 bases). The CDR3 totals 18 residues. V was cut by 1 base and J by 2 bases, with 18 bases left in between. The germline V gene has CDR1 SGHDT and CDR2 YYEEEE. DNA for the CDR3: TGTGCCAGCAGCTTGATCGGACAGTCAGGCTGGACTAATGAAAAACTGTTTTTT. It specifies CASSLIGQSGWTNEKLFF.

V gene TRBV5-4 combines with J gene TRBJ2-7, with D possibly TRBD1 on 6 matching bases. V dropped 4 bases and J dropped 5 bases, with 10 bases sitting between them. CDR3 length equals 12 residues. Germline-derived CDR1 and CDR2 are SGHNT and YYREEE (reference sequence). The CDR3 spells CASSQGFNEQYF. The CDR3 DNA follows: TGTGCCAGCAGCCAGGGGTTCAACGAGCAGTACTTC.

The chain employs TRBV12-5 and TRBJ2-5; D is undetermined. V gave up 0 bases and J gave up 3 bases, with 8 bases separating them. The CDR3 extends over 14 amino acids. Per germline, CDR1 LGHNT and CDR2 FRNRAP. The DNA of the CDR3 is TGTGCTAGTGGTTTGGTAGGAGCTGAAGAGACCCAGTACTTC. Amino acid sequence: CASGLVGAEETQYF.

The V gene is TRBV5-6, the J gene TRBJ2-7; TRBD1 might be the D (6 bases). CDR3 length: 15 amino acids. Trimming pared 5 bases from V and 0 bases from J, leaving 15 bases between. Germline CDR1 and CDR2: SGHDT and YYEEEE. The CDR3, as DNA: TGTGCCAGCAGTACAGGGACCCCAAGCTCCTACGAGCAGTACGTC. Translating gives CASSTGTPSSYEQYV.

The chain recombines TRBV30 with TRBJ1-5; D might be TRBD1 (5 bases). V lost 3 bases, J lost 1 base, and 19 bases lay in between. Germline V gene lookup returns CDR1 GTSNPN and CDR2 SVGIG (reference sequence). This CDR3 has 17 residues. The CDR3 protein is CAWSPAMVGLSNQPQHF. Written as DNA, the CDR3 is TGTGCCTGGAGCCCGGCTATGGTGGGACTGAGCAATCAGCCCCAGCATTTT.

V usage is TRBV27 and J usage is TRBJ2-1; TRBD2 matches 12 bases. This CDR3 has 18 residues. J lost 0 bases, V lost 5 bases, and 8 bases had no gene match. Germline V gives CDR1 MNHEY, CDR2 SMNVEV (reference sequence). This CDR3 reads CASSPISGLAGSYNEQFF. The CDR3 DNA reads TGTGCCAGCAGTCCGATCTCGGGACTAGCGGGCTCCTACAATGAGCAGTTCTTC.

This rearrangement joins TRBV5-1 to TRBJ1-1, with a tentative D call TRBD1 (5 bases). V lost 5 bases, J lost 0 bases, and 14 bases lay in between. The CDR3 is 15 residues long. CDR1 is SGHRS and CDR2 is YFSETQ in the germline V gene. The CDR3 nucleotides are TGCGCCAGCAGTCCCTTCGGGGGGTTGAACACTGAAGCTTTCTTT. As protein: CASSPFGGLNTEAFF. The full variable domain, with the rest looked up from reference TRBV5-1 and TRBJ1-1, is KAGVTQTPRYLIKTRGQQVTLSCSPISGHRSVSWYQQTPGQGLQFLFEYFSETQRNKGNFPGRFSGRQFSNSRSEMNVSTLELGDSALYLCASSPFGGLNTEAFFGQGTRLTVV.

The genes are TRBV9 and TRBJ2-3; TRBD2 matches 7 bases. CDR3 length: 18 residues. V lost 0 bases and J lost 2; bases outside the gene matches: 12. Germline V gene lookup returns CDR1 SGDLS and CDR2 YYNGEE. CDR3 DNA sequence: TGTGCCAGCAGCGTAGATGTTGGCGGGAGTCTGACCACAGATACGCAGTATTTT. Its translation: CASSVDVGGSLTTDTQYF.

V is TRBV9 and J is TRBJ1-1; 7 positions match TRBD1. The CDR3 length is 14 residues. Germline CDR1 reads SGDLS; CDR2 reads YYNGEE. With V trimmed by 0 bases and J by 6 bases, 5 bases remained unmatched. The CDR3 here is CASSVGQGGAEAFF. CDR3 DNA sequence: TGTGCCAGCAGCGTAGGACAGGGTGGCGCTGAAGCTTTCTTT. Full variable domain (outside the CDR3, taken from reference TRBV9 and TRBJ1-1): DSGVTQTPKHLITATGQRVTLRCSPRSGDLSVYWYQQSLDQGLQFLIQYYNGEERAKGNILERFSAQQFPDLHSELNLSSLELGDSALYFCASSVGQGGAEAFFGQGTRLTVV.

The rearrangement uses TRBV7-8 and TRBJ1-3; 11 bases map to TRBD1. V lost 1 base to trimming and J lost 3 bases; unmatched junction nucleotides: 5. Germline-derived CDR1 and CDR2 are SGHVS and FQNEAQ. The CDR3 contains 17 residues. CDR3 coding DNA: TGTGCCAGCAGCTTAGGTGGGACAGGGGGAGGTGGAAACACCATATATTTT. It translates to CASSLGGTGGGGNTIYF. The full variable domain, its missing parts supplied by reference TRBV7-8 and TRBJ1-3, is GAGVSQSPRYKVAKRGQDVALRCDPISGHVSLFWYQQALGQGPEFLTYFQNEAQLDKSGLPSDRFFAERPEGSVSTLKIQRTQQEDSAVYLCASSLGGTGGGGNTIYFGEGSWLTVV.

The chain combines TRBV30 with TRBJ2-6; D call uncertain. CDR3 size: 17 residues. Germline CDR1 GTSNPN, CDR2 SVGIG (reference sequence). Between the trimmed V and J ends, which lost 2 bases and 0 bases, there was a span of 14 bases. CDR3 amino acids: CAWSRNSRISGANVLTF. In DNA form, the CDR3 reads TGTGCCTGGAGTAGAAACAGCCGCATCTCTGGGGCCAACGTCCTGACTTTC.

The genes are TRBV13 and TRBJ2-1; the match to TRBD2 covers 8 bases. The CDR3 totals 15 residues. Germline CDR1 is PRHDT and CDR2 is FYEKMQ (reference sequence). The junction had 9 bases not matched to a gene; V was cut back by 2 bases and J by 9 bases. The CDR3 DNA is TGTGCCAGCAGCTTAAACGGACTAGCAGATAGTGAGCAGTTCTTC. Translated, it gives CASSLNGLADSEQFF. The entire variable domain, with the rest obtained from reference TRBV13 and TRBJ2-1, is as follows: AAGVIQSPRHLIKEKRETATLKCYPIPRHDTVYWYQQGPGQDPQFLISFYEKMQSDKGSIPDRFSAQQFSDYHSELNMSSLELGDSALYFCASSLNGLADSEQFFGPGTRLTVL.

This chain links TRBV5-4 with TRBJ2-1; 9 positions match TRBD1. Germline CDR1 is SGHNT and CDR2 is YYREEE (reference sequence). This CDR3 spans 14 amino acids. V dropped 4 bases and J dropped 8; count of bases not matched to a gene: 7. The DNA for the CDR3 is TGTGCCAGCAGCCCTGGGACAGGGAAGTATGAGCAGTTCTTC. Protein product: CASSPGTGKYEQFF.

The rearrangement uses TRBV5-6 and TRBJ2-2; TRBD2 might be the D (5 bases). The CDR3 has 12 amino acids. Per the germline V gene, CDR1 is SGHDT and CDR2 is YYEEEE. Deletions cut 4 bases from V and 7 bases from J, with 8 bases between. The CDR3 coding sequence is TGTGCCAGCAGCCCGGGGAGCGGGGAGCTGTTTTTT. It translates to CASSPGSGELFF.

The chain recombines TRBV5-6 with TRBJ2-7, with D possibly TRBD1 on 6 matching bases. The ends were cut back, 1 base at V and 2 bases at J, with 19 bases in the middle. This CDR3 contains 17 residues. Germline V gene data show CDR1 as SGHDT and CDR2 as YYEEEE. The CDR3 bases are TGTGCCAGCAGCTTGTGGGCCCCGACAGGCGATACCTACGAGCAGTACGTC. Amino acid sequence: CASSLWAPTGDTYEQYV.

As DNA, the CDR3 is TGCGCCAGCAGCCAGGCCGGGACAGGGGTTAATGAAAAACTGTTTTTT. It encodes CASSQAGTGVNEKLFF. V is TRBV4-3 and J is TRBJ1-4; 10 nucleotides match TRBD1. This CDR3 contains 16 residues. V was clipped by 3 bases and J by 4 bases; unmatched bases: 5. Germline V gives CDR1 LGHNA, CDR2 YSLEER.

V and J are TRBV30 and TRBJ2-7; 12 positions agree with TRBD2. In germline, CDR1 is GTSNPN, CDR2 SVGIG (reference sequence). Unmatched junction bases numbered 13, after V lost 7 bases and J lost 3 bases. This CDR3 is built from 16 residues. The chain's CDR3 is CAFHRTASGRVYEQYF. The CDR3 DNA reads as TGTGCCTTCCACCGGACAGCTAGCGGGAGGGTCTACGAGCAGTACTTC.

This clone was found once. V is TRBV4-1 and J is TRBJ1-2; the match to TRBD1 covers 7 bases. The ends lost 4 bases at V and 4 bases at J; junction bases unmatched: 12. CDR1 MGHRA and CDR2 YSYEKL come from the germline V gene. The CDR3 is 16 amino acids. This chain's CDR3 is CASSLFPAGGTYGYTF. For the CDR3, the DNA is TGCGCCAGCAGCCTATTCCCCGCAGGGGGAACCTATGGCTACACCTTC.

The rearrangement joins TRBV5-1 to TRBJ2-1; 9 bases line up with TRBD2. V shed 5 bases and J 8 bases; nucleotides not matched to a gene: 8. The V gene's germline CDR1 is SGHRS and CDR2 YFSETQ. There are 14 residues in the CDR3. In nucleotides, the CDR3 is TGCGCCAGCAGAACAGCGGGGGGTTTACATGAGCAGTTCTTC. Its translation: CASRTAGGLHEQFF.

CDR3 amino acids: CASSFSGTVYEQYF. CDR3 in DNA: TGCGCCAGCAGCTTTAGTGGGACAGTCTACGAGCAGTACTTC. V usage is TRBV5-1 and J usage is TRBJ2-7; 7 bases match TRBD1. V lost 2 bases, J lost 3 bases, and 5 bases stayed unmatched. Germline CDR1 SGHRS, CDR2 YFSETQ. CDR3 length: 14 residues.

The chain is built from TRBV18 and TRBJ1-2; D may be TRBD1 (6 bases). Deletions cut 3 bases from V and 4 bases from J, with 15 bases between. CDR1 KGHSH and CDR2 LQKENI come from the germline V gene. This CDR3 has 15 residues. The CDR3 sequence: CASSPPQGLGYGYTF. As DNA, the CDR3 is TGTGCCAGCTCACCCCCCCAGGGGCTCGGCTATGGCTACACCTTC.

J is TRBJ1-2 and V is TRBV27; a weak D match, TRBD1 (6 bases). This CDR3 has 17 residues. V was shortened by 4 bases and J by 3 bases, with 21 bases between the two germline ends. Germline V gene data show CDR1 as MNHEY and CDR2 as SMNVEV (reference sequence). CDR3 sequence: CASSYLRGNRGYYGYTF. As DNA, the CDR3 is TGTGCCAGCAGTTACCTCAGGGGTAACCGAGGCTACTATGGCTACACCTTC.

This sequence joins TRBV10-2 and TRBJ2-1, with 12 positions matching TRBD2. The CDR3 is 18 residues long. The V segment lost 0 bases and the J segment 7 bases; nucleotides outside the gene matches: 10. CDR1 WSHSY and CDR2 SAAADI come from the germline V gene. The CDR3 is CASSESPSGGARRNEQFF. Written as DNA, the CDR3 is TGCGCCAGCAGTGAGTCGCCTAGCGGGGGGGCAAGGAGGAATGAGCAGTTCTTC.

The chain is built from TRBV4-1 and TRBJ2-3, with a tentative D call TRBD1 (5 bases). The CDR3 is 15 residues long. Germline assignment: CDR1 MGHRA and CDR2 YSYEKL. With 2 bases removed from V and 5 bases from J, the gap between germline ends came to 14 bases. CDR3 sequence: CASSQKFPRVDTQYF. The CDR3 coding sequence is TGCGCCAGCAGCCAAAAATTCCCCAGGGTAGATACGCAGTATTTT.

This clone showed up just once. The chain has TRBV29-1 and TRBJ1-1; a possible D gene is TRBD1 (6 bases). Trimming took 4 bases from V and 2 from J, leaving 17 bases between them. The CDR3 extends over 15 amino acids. Germline loops: CDR1 SQVTM, CDR2 ANQGSEA. For the CDR3, the DNA is TGCAGCGTTGGGTATTCGGCAGGGGTAAACACTGAAGCTTTCTTT. Translated: CSVGYSAGVNTEAFF.

This clone was counted between two and nine times. The chain uses TRBV27 and TRBJ1-5; 9 bases are shared with TRBD1. Germline CDR1 MNHEY, CDR2 SMNVEV (reference sequence). J was trimmed by 3 bases and V by 5 bases; bases with no gene match: 11. This CDR3 has 17 amino acids. CDR3 protein: CASSVTGTGRYNQPQHF. DNA for the CDR3: TGTGCCAGCAGTGTAACCGGGACAGGGCGTTACAATCAGCCCCAGCATTTT.